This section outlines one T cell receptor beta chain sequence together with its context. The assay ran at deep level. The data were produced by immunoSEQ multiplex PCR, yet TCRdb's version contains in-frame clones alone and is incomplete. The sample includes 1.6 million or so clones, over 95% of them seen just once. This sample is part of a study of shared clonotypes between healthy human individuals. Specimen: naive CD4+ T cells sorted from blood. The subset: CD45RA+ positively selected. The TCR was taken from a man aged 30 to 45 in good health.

DNA of the CDR3: TGTGCCATCAGGGCAGCGGCGAACACCGGGGAGCTGTTTTTT. This translates into CAIRAAANTGELFF. The chain joins TRBV10-3 to TRBJ2-2, with TRBD2 as a possible D gene (5 bases). Trimming pared 6 bases from V and 0 bases from J, leaving 8 bases between. The CDR3 sequence is 14 residues long. Germline V gene lookup returns CDR1 ENHRY and CDR2 SYGVKD.